The 14 T cell receptor beta chains presented below share a single source sample, sequenced in a study of multiple sclerosis patients with progressive multifocal leukoencephalopathy. The protocol was immunoSEQ multiplex PCR, while the TCRdb copy is restricted to in-frame clones and leaves out a portion. The table lists about 30,000 clones, around 85% of them singletons. Documented time point: time of PML onset. The sequenced sample was PBMCs, obtained from a patient treated with natalizumab. The receptors shown here come from a woman aged 25 to 45 with progressive multifocal leukoencephalopathy.

The rearrangement joins TRBV27 to TRBJ2-1; 7 nucleotides agree with TRBD2. V was pared by 5 bases and J by 12 bases, with 7 bases of the junction left unmatched. The germline gives CDR1 MNHEY, CDR2 SMNVEV (reference sequence). The length of the CDR3 is 12 residues. CDR3 in DNA: TGTGCCAGCAGTGGAAGACTAGCCGTGCAGTTCTTC. As protein: CASSGRLAVQFF.

This chain connects TRBV7-9 to TRBJ2-7; no clear D gene. Germline V gene data show CDR1 as SEHNR and CDR2 as FQNEAQ (reference sequence). This CDR3 contains 15 residues. Trimming took off 6 bases at V and 0 bases at J, with 15 bases between the two ends. The CDR3 loop is CASSFTLGSSYEQYF. The DNA for the CDR3 is TGTGCCAGCAGTTTTACGTTGGGCTCCTCCTACGAGCAGTACTTC.

This rearrangement joins TRBV6-5 to TRBJ2-3, with 8 positions matching TRBD1. Germline V gives CDR1 MNHEY, CDR2 SVGAGI. The J segment lost 1 base and the V segment lost 8 bases, leaving 8 bases of the junction unmatched. This CDR3 spans 15 amino acids. The CDR3 bases are TGTGCCAGCCGTACGACAGGGGCGGGCACAGATACGCAGTATTTT. Translation gives CASRTTGAGTDTQYF.

The CDR3: CASSLPTGAGGTQYF. The CDR3 nucleotides read TGTGCCAGCAGCTTGCCCACAGGGGCGGGTGGGACCCAGTACTTC. The V call is TRBV5-6, the J call TRBJ2-5; 7 positions match TRBD1. The V gene's germline CDR1 is SGHDT and CDR2 YYEEEE. V shed 1 base, J shed 7 bases, and the junction held 10 bases outside the gene matches. The CDR3 loop spans 15 amino acids.

The gene calls are TRBV29-1 and TRBJ2-2, with TRBD2 matching over 8 bases. Germline trimming cut 6 bases from V and 5 bases from J; bases unmatched to any gene: 8. CDR1 and CDR2 from the germline V gene are SQVTM and ANQGSEA. This CDR3 has 14 amino acids. The CDR3 is CSVSGTRGTGELFF. The CDR3 bases are TGCAGCGTGTCCGGGACTAGAGGGACCGGGGAGCTGTTTTTT.

The rearrangement joins TRBV7-2 to TRBJ2-3, with D possibly being TRBD2 (7 bases). This CDR3 region has 14 residues. Per the germline V gene, CDR1 is SGHTA and CDR2 is FQGNSA. V was pared by 1 base and J by 9 bases, with 14 bases between. The CDR3 is CASSLVGWGGTQYF. In DNA, the CDR3 is TGTGCCAGCAGCTTAGTAGGATGGGGGGGCACGCAGTATTTT.

In DNA, the CDR3 is TGTGCCAGCGTCATCGATTGGAACGAGCAGTACTTC. It specifies CASVIDWNEQYF. J is TRBJ2-7 and V is TRBV7-9; D ambiguous. From germline, CDR1 is SEHNR and CDR2 FQNEAQ (reference sequence). CDR3 length: 12 residues. V was pared by 8 bases and J by 5 bases, with 13 bases between.

This clone was found a few times. The genes are TRBV9 and TRBJ2-2; 10 bases are shared with TRBD2. V shed 1 base, J shed 4 bases, and the junction held 7 bases outside the gene matches. In germline, CDR1 is SGDLS, CDR2 YYNGEE. CDR3 length: 17 residues. In nucleotides, the CDR3 is TGTGCCAGCAGCGTAAGCGGGGGGGCCCGTGGCACCGGGGAGCTGTTTTTT. Translation: CASSVSGGARGTGELFF. The variable domain in full, with the rest retrieved from reference TRBV9 and TRBJ2-2, is DSGVTQTPKHLITATGQRVTLRCSPRSGDLSVYWYQQSLDQGLQFLIQYYNGEERAKGNILERFSAQQFPDLHSELNLSSLELGDSALYFCASSVSGGARGTGELFFGEGSRLTVL.

J is TRBJ1-5 and V is TRBV28; D not certain. Germline CDR1 is MDHEN and CDR2 is SYDVKM. CDR3 length equals 15 residues. V was cut by 1 base and J by 0 bases, with 7 bases left in between. CDR3 sequence reads: CASSLSGNSNQPQHF. The CDR3 bases are TGTGCCAGCAGTTTATCCGGCAATAGCAATCAGCCCCAGCATTTT. The full variable domain, rest sourced from reference TRBV28 and TRBJ1-5, is DVKVTQSSRYLVKRTGEKVFLECVQDMDHENMFWYRQDPGLGLRLIYFSYDVKMKEKGDIPEGYSVSREKKERFSLILESASTNQTSMYLCASSLSGNSNQPQHFGDGTRLSIL.

This chain uses TRBV27 with TRBJ2-7; TRBD2 matches at 15 bases. Germline CDR1 and CDR2: MNHEY and SMNVEV (reference sequence). The CDR3 length is 15 residues. V lost 4 bases to trimming and J lost 3 bases; unmatched junction nucleotides: 1. The CDR3 sequence is CASSWGLAGGYEQYF. The CDR3, as DNA: TGTGCCAGCAGTTGGGGACTAGCGGGGGGCTACGAGCAGTACTTC.

Remarks on this clone: At one end, the junction sequence differs from germline, possibly due to a read error. The CDR3 protein is CASKWERNNEQVF. The CDR3 nucleotides are TGTGCCAGCAAATGGGAGCGAAACAATGAGCAGGTCTTC. The rearrangement joins TRBV2 to TRBJ2-1, with D tentatively TRBD2 (5 bases). Per the germline V gene, CDR1 is SNHLY and CDR2 is FYNNEI. The CDR3 runs 13 residues.

The rearrangement uses TRBV4-2 and TRBJ1-6; D is unresolved. V was cut by 1 base and J by 10 bases, with 5 bases left in between. In germline, CDR1 is LGHNA, CDR2 YNFKEQ. This CDR3 spans 12 amino acids. CDR3 DNA: TGTGCCAGCAGCCAAGGGGGATCACCCCTCCACTTT. This encodes CASSQGGSPLHF.

V is TRBV6-1 and J is TRBJ2-7, with 9 bases matching TRBD1. The germline CDR1 and CDR2 sequences are MNHNS and SASEGT. This CDR3 is 14 amino acids long. V lost 5 bases, J lost 4 bases, and 6 bases stayed unmatched. CDR3 in DNA: TGTGCCAGCAGTTGGACAGGGGAAAATTACGAGCAGTACTTC. This sequence encodes CASSWTGENYEQYF.

The chain uses TRBV23-1 and TRBJ1-1, with a tentative D call TRBD1 (5 bases). TRBV23-1 is known as an ORF, though its function is uncertain. The CDR3 loop spans 12 amino acids. V lost 11 bases and J lost 6, with 16 bases in between. The CDR3 sequence is CALRGGGPEAFF. The CDR3 coding sequence is TGCGCCCTACGGGGGGGTGGGCCTGAAGCTTTCTTT.